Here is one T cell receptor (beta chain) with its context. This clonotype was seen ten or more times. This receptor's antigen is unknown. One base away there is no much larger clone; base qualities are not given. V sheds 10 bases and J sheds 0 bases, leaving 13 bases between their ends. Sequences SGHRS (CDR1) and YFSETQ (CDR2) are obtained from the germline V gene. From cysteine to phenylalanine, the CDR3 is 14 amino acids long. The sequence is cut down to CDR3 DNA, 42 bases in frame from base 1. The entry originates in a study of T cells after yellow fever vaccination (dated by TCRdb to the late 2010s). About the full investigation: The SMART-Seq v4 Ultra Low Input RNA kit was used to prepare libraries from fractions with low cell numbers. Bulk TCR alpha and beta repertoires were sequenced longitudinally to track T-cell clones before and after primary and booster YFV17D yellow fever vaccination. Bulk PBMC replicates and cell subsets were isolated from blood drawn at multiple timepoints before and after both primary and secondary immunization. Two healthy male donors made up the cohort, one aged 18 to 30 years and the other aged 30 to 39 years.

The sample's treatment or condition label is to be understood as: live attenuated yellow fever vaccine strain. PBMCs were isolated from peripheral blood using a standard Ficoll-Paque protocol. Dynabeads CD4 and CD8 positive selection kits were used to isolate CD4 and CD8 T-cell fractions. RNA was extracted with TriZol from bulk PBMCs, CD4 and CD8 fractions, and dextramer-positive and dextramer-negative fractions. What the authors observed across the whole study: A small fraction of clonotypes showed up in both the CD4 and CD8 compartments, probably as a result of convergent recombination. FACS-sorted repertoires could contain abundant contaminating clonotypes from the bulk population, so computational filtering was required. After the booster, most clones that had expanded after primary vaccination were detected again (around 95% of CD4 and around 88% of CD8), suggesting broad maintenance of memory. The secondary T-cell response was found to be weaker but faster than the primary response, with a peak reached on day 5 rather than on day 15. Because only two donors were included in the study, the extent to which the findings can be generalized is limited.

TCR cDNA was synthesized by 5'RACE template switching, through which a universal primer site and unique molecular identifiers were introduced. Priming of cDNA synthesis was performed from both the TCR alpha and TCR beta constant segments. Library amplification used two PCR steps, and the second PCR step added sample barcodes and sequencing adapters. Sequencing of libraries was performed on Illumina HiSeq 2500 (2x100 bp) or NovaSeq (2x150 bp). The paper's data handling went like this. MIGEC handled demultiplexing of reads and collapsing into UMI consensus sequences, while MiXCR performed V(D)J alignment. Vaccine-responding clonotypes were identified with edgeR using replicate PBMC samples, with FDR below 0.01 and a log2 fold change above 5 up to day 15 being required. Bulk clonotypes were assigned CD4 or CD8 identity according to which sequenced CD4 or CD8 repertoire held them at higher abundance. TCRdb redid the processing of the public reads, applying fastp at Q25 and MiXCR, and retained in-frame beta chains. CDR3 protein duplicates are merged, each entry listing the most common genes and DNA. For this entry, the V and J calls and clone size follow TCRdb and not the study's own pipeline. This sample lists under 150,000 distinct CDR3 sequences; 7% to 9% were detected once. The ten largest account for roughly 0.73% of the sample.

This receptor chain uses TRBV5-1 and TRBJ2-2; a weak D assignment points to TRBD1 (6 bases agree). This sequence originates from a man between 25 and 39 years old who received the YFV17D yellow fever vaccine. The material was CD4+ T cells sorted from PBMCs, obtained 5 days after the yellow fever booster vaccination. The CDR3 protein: CASERGTNTGELFF. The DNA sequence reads TGCGCCTCTGAGAGGGGGACGAACACCGGGGAGCTGTTTTTT.